The 11 T cell receptor beta chains presented below share a single source sample, sequenced in a study of siplizumab effects on memory and regulatory T cells. Assay used: immunoSEQ multiplex PCR; TCRdb lists only in-frame clones, some missing. This sample has over 80,000 clones, with around 94% found just once. Sequences were obtained from non-Treg CD4+ T cells sorted from blood. The receptors stem from a human donor in good health.

The chain recombines TRBV7-9 with TRBJ1-1, with 10 bases identical to TRBD1. The V and J ends lost 6 bases and 4 bases, in that order; junction bases with no gene match: 5. Germline V gene data show CDR1 as SEHNR and CDR2 as FQNEAQ (reference sequence). The CDR3 contains 14 residues. CDR3 nucleotides: TGTGCCAGCAGTCTGGGGACAGGGGTCACTGAAGCTTTCTTT. Protein: CASSLGTGVTEAFF.

The chain carries TRBV5-1 and TRBJ1-1, with D tentatively TRBD1 (5 bases). The ends were cut back, 4 bases at V and 1 base at J, with 14 bases in the middle. This CDR3 is 15 amino acids long. CDR1 SGHRS and CDR2 YFSETQ come from the germline V gene. The CDR3 bases are TGCGCCAGCAGCATGGCGGGACGGAAGAACACTGAAGCTTTCTTT. The encoded protein is CASSMAGRKNTEAFF.

The genes are TRBV5-6 and TRBJ2-7, with D unclear. V dropped 4 bases and J dropped 4 bases, with 6 bases sitting between them. CDR1 is SGHDT, CDR2 YYEEEE, per germline. The CDR3 covers 11 residues. This CDR3 is CASSAYYEQYF. DNA for the CDR3: TGTGCCAGCAGCGCGTATTACGAGCAGTACTTC.

This chain links TRBV18 with TRBJ1-6; TRBD1 might be the D (5 bases). Germline CDR1 and CDR2: KGHSH and LQKENI. V lost 4 bases to trimming and J lost 8 bases, with 18 bases between them. The length of the CDR3 is 16 residues. CDR3 in DNA: TGTGCCAGCTCACTTACAGCGAGGGGCGCAGATTCACCCCTCCACTTT. Its protein is CASSLTARGADSPLHF.

V and J are TRBV19 and TRBJ2-3; D unresolved. V lost 5 bases and J 10 bases, leaving 19 bases between the germline ends. The CDR3 runs to 14 residues. Germline CDR1 reads LNHDA; CDR2 reads SQIVND (reference sequence). The CDR3 DNA follows: TGTGCCAGTAGTCCCCAAGCCTTAGTTCATTCGCAGTATTTT. It encodes CASSPQALVHSQYF.

This clone occurred a few times. The chain combines TRBV7-7 with TRBJ2-7, with 8 nucleotides matching TRBD1. Trimming at V came to 5 bases and at J to 2 bases, leaving 8 bases not matched to a gene. CDR1 is SSHAT and CDR2 is FNYEAQ in the germline V gene (reference sequence). This CDR3 spans 15 amino acids. The chain's CDR3 is CASSERQGPTYEQYF. The CDR3, as DNA: TGTGCCAGCAGCGAAAGACAGGGGCCAACCTACGAGCAGTACTTC.

The chain recombines TRBV15 with TRBJ1-4; 9 bases are shared with TRBD1. This CDR3 has 21 amino acids. Trimming cost V 0 bases and J 3 bases; bases outside gene matches: 17. Germline V gene sequence: CDR1 LNHNV, CDR2 YYDKDF (reference sequence). The CDR3 coding sequence is TGTGCCACCAGCAGAGAGATCCAGGGACAGGGAAGGGTTGGGGCTAATGAAAAACTGTTTTTT. This sequence encodes CATSREIQGQGRVGANEKLFF.

This chain links TRBV27 with TRBJ2-3; the match to TRBD1 covers 8 bases. Germline values: CDR1 MNHEY, CDR2 SMNVEV (reference sequence). J lost 2 bases, V lost 5 bases, and 6 bases had no gene match. This CDR3 is built from 15 residues. The CDR3 sequence: CASSARDRSTDTQYF. DNA of the CDR3: TGTGCCAGCAGTGCCCGGGACAGGTCCACAGATACGCAGTATTTT.

In DNA form, the CDR3 reads TGTGCCAGCAGCTTTGGCGGCAGGCAGAACACTGAAGCTTTCTTT. Protein sequence: CASSFGGRQNTEAFF. V gene TRBV11-3 combines with J gene TRBJ1-1; no reliable D call. Trimming removed 3 bases from V and 1 base from J, with 12 bases in between. Germline V CDR1 and CDR2: SGHNT, YENEEA. The CDR3 is 15 amino acids.

This chain connects TRBV6-6 to TRBJ2-1; no reliable D call. Trimming removed 2 bases from V and 15 bases from J, with 11 bases in between. The germline gives CDR1 MNHNY, CDR2 SVGAGI (reference sequence). The length of the CDR3 is 11 residues. The CDR3 coding sequence is TGTGCCAGCAGTTACAAGGACGTAGTGTTCTTC. Encoded protein: CASSYKDVVFF.

The chain joins TRBV27 to TRBJ1-3; unclear D gene. The CDR3 loop spans 14 amino acids. The germline gives CDR1 MNHEY, CDR2 SMNVEV (reference sequence). Trimming shortened V by 3 bases and J by 8 bases, and 14 bases separated the two germline ends. DNA for the CDR3: TGTGCCAGCAGTTTCACGAGGGTTGCGGACACCATATATTTT. Its protein is CASSFTRVADTIYF.